The TCR beta chain described here comes from a study of technical replicates of blood from a few donors. V was trimmed by 6 bases and J by 7 bases, leaving 13 bases between them. The CDR3 consists of 12 residues. In germline, CDR1 is MDHEN, CDR2 SYDVKM. The method was immunoSEQ multiplex PCR; TCRdb's version includes in-frame clones alone and lacks a portion of them. The sample yields some 70,000 clones, 92% seen once. Material for sequencing was T cells isolated from PBMCs. The V call is TRBV28, the J call TRBJ2-7; D gene ambiguous. This receptor was obtained from a human donor in good health. The CDR3 reads CASRMKTREQYF. The CDR3 bases are TGTGCCAGCAGAATGAAAACGAGAGAGCAGTACTTC.